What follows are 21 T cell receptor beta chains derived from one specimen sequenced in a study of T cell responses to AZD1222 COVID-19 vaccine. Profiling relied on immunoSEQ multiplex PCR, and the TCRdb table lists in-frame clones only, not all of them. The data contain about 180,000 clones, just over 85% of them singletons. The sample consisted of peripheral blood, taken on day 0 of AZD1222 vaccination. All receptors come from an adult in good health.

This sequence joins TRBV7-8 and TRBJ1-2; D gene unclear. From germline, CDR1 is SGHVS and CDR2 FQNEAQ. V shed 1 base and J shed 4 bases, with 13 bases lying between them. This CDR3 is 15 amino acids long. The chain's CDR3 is CASSLDGFLSYGYTF. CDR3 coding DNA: TGTGCCAGCAGCTTAGATGGCTTTCTATCCTATGGCTACACCTTC.

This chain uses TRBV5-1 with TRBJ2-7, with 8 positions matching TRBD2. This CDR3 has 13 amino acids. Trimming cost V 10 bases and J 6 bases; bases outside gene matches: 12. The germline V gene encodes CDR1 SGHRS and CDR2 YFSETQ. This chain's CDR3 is CARGDGGAFEQYF. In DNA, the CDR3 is TGCGCCCGCGGGGACGGGGGGGCATTCGAGCAGTACTTC.

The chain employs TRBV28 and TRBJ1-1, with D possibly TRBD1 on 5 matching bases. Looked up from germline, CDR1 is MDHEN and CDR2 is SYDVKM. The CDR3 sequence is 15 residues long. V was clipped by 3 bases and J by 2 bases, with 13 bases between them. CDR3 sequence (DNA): TGTGCCAGCAGTTTGGTAAACAGGCTCAACACTGAAGCTTTCTTT. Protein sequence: CASSLVNRLNTEAFF.

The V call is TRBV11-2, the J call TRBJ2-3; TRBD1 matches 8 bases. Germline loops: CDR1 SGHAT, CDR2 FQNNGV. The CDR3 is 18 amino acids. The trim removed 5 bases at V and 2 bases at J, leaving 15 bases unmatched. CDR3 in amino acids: CASSNEIVTGVVTDTQYF. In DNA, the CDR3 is TGTGCCAGCAGCAACGAAATAGTGACAGGGGTGGTCACAGATACGCAGTATTTT.

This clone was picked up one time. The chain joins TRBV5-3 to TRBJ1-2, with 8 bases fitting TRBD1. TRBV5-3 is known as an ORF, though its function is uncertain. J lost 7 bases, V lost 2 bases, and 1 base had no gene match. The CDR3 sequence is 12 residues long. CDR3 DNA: TGTGCCAGAAGCTTTGGACAGGGTGGCTACACCTTC. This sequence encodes CARSFGQGGYTF.

This CDR3 reads CASSRKPYTEAFF. The CDR3 DNA follows: TGTGCCAGCAGCCGTAAACCATACACTGAAGCTTTCTTT. The chain combines TRBV7-3 with TRBJ1-1; D is unresolved. There are 13 residues in the CDR3. Per germline, CDR1 SGHTA and CDR2 FQGTGA. V dropped 5 bases and J dropped 3 bases, with 10 bases sitting between them. Filled out from reference TRBV7-3 and TRBJ1-1, the complete variable domain reads GAGVSQTPSNKVTEKGKYVELRCDPISGHTALYWYRQSLGQGPEFLIYFQGTGAADDSGLPNDRFFAVRPEGSVSTLKIQRTERGDSAVYLCASSRKPYTEAFFGQGTRLTVV.

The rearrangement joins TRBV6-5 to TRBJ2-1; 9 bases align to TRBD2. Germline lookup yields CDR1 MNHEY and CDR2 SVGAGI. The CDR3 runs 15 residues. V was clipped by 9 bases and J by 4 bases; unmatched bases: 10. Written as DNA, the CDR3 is TGTGCCAGTGGAGGTGGTAGCGGGAGTTACAATGAGCAGTTCTTC. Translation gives CASGGGSGSYNEQFF.

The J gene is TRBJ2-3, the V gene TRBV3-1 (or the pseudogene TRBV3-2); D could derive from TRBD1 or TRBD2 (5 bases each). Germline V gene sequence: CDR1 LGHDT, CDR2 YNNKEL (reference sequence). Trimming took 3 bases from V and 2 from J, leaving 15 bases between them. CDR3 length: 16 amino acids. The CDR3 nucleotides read TGTGCCAGCAGCCATACGGGGCGGCAGAACACAGATACGCAGTATTTT. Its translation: CASSHTGRQNTDTQYF.

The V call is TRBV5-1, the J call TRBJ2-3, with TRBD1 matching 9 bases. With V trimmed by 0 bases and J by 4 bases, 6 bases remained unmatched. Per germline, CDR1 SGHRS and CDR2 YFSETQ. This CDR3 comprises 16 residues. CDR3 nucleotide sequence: TGCGCCAGCAGCTTGGCCGGGGACAGGGCGGCAGATACGCAGTATTTT. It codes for CASSLAGDRAADTQYF.

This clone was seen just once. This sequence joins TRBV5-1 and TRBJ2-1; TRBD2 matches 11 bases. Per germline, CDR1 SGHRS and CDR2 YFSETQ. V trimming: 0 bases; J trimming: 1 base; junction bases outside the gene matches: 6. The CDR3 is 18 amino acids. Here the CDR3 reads CASSLELAGVGSYNEQFF. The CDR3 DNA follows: TGCGCCAGCAGCTTGGAACTAGCGGGAGTCGGGTCCTACAATGAGCAGTTCTTC.

In DNA, the CDR3 is TGTGCCAGTAGTATGGGTCGGGTTCGGGCTGGAAACACCATATATTTT. This encodes CASSMGRVRAGNTIYF. The chain employs TRBV19 and TRBJ1-3; D not resolved. Germline V CDR1 and CDR2: LNHDA, SQIVND (reference sequence). Trimming cost V 3 bases and J 2 bases, with 14 bases left between them. This CDR3 comprises 16 residues.

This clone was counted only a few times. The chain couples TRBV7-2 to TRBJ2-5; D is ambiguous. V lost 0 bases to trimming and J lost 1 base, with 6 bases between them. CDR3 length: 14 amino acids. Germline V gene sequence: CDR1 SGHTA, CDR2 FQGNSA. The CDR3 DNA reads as TGTGCCAGCAGCTTAGCGGGATTCCAAGAGACCCAGTACTTC. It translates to CASSLAGFQETQYF.

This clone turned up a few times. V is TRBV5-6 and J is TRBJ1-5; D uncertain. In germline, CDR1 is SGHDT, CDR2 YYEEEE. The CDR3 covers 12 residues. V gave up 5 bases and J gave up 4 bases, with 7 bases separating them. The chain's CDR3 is CASSSLNQPQHF. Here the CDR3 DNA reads TGTGCCAGCAGTTCCCTTAATCAGCCCCAGCATTTT.

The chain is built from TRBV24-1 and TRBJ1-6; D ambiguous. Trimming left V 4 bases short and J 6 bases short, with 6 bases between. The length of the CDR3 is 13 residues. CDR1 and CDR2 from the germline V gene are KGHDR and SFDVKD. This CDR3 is CATSEAVNSPLHF. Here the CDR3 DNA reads TGTGCCACCAGTGAGGCAGTTAATTCACCCCTCCACTTT.

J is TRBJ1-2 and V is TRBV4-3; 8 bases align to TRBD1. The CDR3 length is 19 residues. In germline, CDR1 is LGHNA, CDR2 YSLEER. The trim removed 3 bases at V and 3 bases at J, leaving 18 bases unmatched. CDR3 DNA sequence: TGCGCCAGCAGCCAGGAACCCGCGAGACAGGGGTCGCGTTACTATGGCTACACCTTC. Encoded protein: CASSQEPARQGSRYYGYTF.

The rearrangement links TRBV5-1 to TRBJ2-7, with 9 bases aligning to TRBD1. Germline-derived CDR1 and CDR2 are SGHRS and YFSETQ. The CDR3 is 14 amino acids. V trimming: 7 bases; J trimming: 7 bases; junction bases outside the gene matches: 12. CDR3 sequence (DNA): TGCGCCAGCGCTCCCGGGACAGGGCGCAGGGAGCAGTACTTC. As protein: CASAPGTGRREQYF.

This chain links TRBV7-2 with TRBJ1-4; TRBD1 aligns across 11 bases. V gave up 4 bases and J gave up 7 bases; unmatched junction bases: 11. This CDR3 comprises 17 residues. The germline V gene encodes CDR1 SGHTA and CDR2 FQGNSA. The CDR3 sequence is CASSSSPSGTGGEKLFF. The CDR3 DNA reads TGTGCCAGCAGCTCGAGTCCGTCCGGGACAGGGGGTGAAAAACTGTTTTTT.

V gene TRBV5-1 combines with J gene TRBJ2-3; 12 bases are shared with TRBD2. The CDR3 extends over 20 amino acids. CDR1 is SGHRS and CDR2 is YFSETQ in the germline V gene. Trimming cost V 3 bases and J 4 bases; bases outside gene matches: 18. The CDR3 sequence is CASSSTLAGGLQYSADTQYF. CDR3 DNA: TGCGCCAGCAGCTCGACCCTAGCGGGGGGGCTTCAGTACTCCGCAGATACGCAGTATTTT.

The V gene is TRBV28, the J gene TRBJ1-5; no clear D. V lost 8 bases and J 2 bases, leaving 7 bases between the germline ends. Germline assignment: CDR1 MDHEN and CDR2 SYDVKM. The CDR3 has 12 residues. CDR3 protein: CASAVGNQPQHF. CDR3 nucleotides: TGTGCCAGCGCCGTAGGCAATCAGCCCCAGCATTTT. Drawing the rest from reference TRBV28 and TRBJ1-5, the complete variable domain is DVKVTQSSRYLVKRTGEKVFLECVQDMDHENMFWYRQDPGLGLRLIYFSYDVKMKEKGDIPEGYSVSREKKERFSLILESASTNQTSMYLCASAVGNQPQHFGDGTRLSIL.

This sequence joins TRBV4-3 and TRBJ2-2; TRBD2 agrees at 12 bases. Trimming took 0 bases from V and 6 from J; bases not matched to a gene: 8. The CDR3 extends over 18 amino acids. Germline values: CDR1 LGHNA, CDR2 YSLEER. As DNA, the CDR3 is TGCGCCAGCAGCCAAGATCTGCTAGCGGGGGGGCCGGCCGGGGAGCTGTTTTTT. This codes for CASSQDLLAGGPAGELFF.

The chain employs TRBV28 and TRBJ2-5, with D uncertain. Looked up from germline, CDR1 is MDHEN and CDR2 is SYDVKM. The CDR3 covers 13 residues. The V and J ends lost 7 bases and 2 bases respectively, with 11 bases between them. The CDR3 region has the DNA TGTGCCAGCAACCCCCCACAACAAGAGACCCAGTACTTC. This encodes CASNPPQQETQYF. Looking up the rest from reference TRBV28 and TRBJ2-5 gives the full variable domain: DVKVTQSSRYLVKRTGEKVFLECVQDMDHENMFWYRQDPGLGLRLIYFSYDVKMKEKGDIPEGYSVSREKKERFSLILESASTNQTSMYLCASNPPQQETQYFGPGTRLLVL.